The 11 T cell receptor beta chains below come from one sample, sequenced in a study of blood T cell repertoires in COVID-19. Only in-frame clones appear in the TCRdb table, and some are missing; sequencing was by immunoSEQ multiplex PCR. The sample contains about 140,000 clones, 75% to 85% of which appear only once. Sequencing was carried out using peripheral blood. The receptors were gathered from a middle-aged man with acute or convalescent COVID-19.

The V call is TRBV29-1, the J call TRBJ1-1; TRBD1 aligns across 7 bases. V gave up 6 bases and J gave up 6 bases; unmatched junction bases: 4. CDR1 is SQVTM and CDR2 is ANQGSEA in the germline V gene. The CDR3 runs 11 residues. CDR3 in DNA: TGCAGCGTAGGACAGGACCCTGAAGCTTTCTTT. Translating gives CSVGQDPEAFF.

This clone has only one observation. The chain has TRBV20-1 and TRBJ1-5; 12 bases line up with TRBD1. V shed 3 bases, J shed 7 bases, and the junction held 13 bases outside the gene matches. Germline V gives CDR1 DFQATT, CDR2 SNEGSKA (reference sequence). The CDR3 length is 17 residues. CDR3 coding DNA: TGCAGTGCTAGTCTCCCTCCGGGACAGGGGGCAGAACAGCCCCAGCATTTT. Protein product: CSASLPPGQGAEQPQHF.

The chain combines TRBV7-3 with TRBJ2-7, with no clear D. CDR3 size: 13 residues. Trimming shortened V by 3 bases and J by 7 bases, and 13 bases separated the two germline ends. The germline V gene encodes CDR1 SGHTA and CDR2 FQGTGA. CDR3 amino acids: CASSLRPAREQYF. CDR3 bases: TGTGCCAGCAGCTTGAGGCCCGCTAGAGAGCAGTACTTC.

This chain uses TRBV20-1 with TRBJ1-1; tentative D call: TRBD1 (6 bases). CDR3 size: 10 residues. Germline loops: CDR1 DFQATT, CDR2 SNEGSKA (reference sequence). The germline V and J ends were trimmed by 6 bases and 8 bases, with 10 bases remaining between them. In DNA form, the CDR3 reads TGCAGTGCCAGGGGAGTGGAAGCTTTCTTT. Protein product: CSARGVEAFF.

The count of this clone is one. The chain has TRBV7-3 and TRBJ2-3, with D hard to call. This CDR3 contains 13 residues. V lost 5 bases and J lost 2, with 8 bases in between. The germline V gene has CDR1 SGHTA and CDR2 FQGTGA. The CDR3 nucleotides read TGTGCCAGCAGCCGCAGACTCACAGATACGCAGTATTTT. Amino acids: CASSRRLTDTQYF.

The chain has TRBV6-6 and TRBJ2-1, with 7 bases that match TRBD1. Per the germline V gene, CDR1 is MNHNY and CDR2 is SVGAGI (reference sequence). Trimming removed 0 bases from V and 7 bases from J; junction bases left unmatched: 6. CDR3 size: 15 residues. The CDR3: CASSYSRQGRNEQFF. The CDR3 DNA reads TGTGCCAGCAGTTACTCCCGACAGGGAAGGAATGAGCAGTTCTTC.

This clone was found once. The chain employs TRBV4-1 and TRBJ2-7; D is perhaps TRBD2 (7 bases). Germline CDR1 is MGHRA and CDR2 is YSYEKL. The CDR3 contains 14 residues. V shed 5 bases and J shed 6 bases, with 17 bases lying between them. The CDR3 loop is CASSTEGGPREQYF. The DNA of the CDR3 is TGCGCCAGCAGCACAGAGGGGGGGCCGCGCGAGCAGTACTTC.

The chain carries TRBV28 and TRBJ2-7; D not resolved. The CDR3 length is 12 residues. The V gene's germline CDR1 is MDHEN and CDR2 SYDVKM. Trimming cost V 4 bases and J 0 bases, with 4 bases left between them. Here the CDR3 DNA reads TGTGCCAGCAGTTCCCGCTCCTACGAGCAGTACTTC. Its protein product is CASSSRSYEQYF.

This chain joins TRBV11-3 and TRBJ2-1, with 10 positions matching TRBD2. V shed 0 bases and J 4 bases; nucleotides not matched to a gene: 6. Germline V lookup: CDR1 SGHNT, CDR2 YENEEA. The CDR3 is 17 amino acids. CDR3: CASSLEAGLAVYNEQFF. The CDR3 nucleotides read TGTGCCAGCAGCTTAGAAGCCGGACTAGCGGTATACAATGAGCAGTTCTTC.

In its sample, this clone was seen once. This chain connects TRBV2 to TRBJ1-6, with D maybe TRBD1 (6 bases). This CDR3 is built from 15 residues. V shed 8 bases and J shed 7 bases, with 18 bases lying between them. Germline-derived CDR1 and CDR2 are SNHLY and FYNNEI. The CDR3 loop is CASCLGGARNSPLHF. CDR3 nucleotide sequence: TGTGCCAGCTGTCTAGGGGGGGCGCGGAATTCACCCCTCCACTTT.

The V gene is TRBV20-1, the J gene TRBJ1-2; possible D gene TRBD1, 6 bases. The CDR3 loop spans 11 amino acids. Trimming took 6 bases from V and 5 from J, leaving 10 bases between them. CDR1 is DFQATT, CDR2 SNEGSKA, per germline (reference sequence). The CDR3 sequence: CSATGQYGYTF. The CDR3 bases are TGCAGTGCAACCGGACAGTATGGCTACACCTTC.